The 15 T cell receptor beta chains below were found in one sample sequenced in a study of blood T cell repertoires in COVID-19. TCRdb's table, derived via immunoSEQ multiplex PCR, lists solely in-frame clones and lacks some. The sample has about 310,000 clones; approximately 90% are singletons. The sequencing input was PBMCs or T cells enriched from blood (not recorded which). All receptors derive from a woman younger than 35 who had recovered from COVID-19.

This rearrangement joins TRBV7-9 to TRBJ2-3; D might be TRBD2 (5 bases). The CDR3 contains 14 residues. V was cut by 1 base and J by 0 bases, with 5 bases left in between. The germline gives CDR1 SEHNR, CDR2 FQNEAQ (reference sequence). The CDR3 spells CASSLGTSTDTQYF. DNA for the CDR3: TGTGCCAGCAGCTTAGGGACTAGCACAGATACGCAGTATTTT.

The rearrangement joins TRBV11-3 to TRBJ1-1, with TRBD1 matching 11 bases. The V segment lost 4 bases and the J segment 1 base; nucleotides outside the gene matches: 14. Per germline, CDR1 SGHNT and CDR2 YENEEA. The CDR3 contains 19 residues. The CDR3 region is CASSSNDPGTGGSNTEAFF. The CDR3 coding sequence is TGTGCCAGCAGCTCAAACGACCCGGGGACAGGGGGTTCGAACACTGAAGCTTTCTTT.

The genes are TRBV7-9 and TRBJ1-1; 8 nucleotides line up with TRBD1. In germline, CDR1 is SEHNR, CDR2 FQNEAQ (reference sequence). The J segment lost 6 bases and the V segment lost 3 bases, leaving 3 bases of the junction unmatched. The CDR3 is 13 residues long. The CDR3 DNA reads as TGTGCCAGCAGCTTCGCACAGGGGGCTGAAGCTTTCTTT. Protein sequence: CASSFAQGAEAFF.

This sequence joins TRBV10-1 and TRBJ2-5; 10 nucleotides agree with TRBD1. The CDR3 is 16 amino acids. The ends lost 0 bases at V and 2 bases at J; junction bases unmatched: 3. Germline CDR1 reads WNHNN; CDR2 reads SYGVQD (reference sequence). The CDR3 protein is CASSESEGQGQETQYF. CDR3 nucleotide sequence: TGCGCCAGCAGTGAGTCGGAGGGACAGGGGCAAGAGACCCAGTACTTC.

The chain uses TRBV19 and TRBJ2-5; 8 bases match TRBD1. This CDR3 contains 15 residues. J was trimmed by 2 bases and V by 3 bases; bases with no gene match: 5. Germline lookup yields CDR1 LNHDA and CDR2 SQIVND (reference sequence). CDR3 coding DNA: TGTGCCAGTAGTATTGGGACAGGCCCGCAAGAGACCCAGTACTTC. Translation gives CASSIGTGPQETQYF.

DNA for the CDR3: TGCGCCAGCAGCCAGCTAGCGGGAGCGAGTGGTGGCTACGAGCAGTACTTC. Amino acids: CASSQLAGASGGYEQYF. The rearrangement links TRBV4-1 to TRBJ2-7; TRBD2 aligns across 10 bases. Looked up from germline, CDR1 is MGHRA and CDR2 is YSYEKL. J lost 3 bases, V lost 3 bases, and 11 bases had no gene match. This CDR3 has 17 residues.

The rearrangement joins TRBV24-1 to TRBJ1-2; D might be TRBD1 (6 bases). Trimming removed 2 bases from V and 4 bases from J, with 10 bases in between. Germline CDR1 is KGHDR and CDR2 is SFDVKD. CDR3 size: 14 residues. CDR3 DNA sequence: TGTGCCACCAGTGATTCAGGGGACATCTATGGCTACACCTTC. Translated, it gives CATSDSGDIYGYTF.

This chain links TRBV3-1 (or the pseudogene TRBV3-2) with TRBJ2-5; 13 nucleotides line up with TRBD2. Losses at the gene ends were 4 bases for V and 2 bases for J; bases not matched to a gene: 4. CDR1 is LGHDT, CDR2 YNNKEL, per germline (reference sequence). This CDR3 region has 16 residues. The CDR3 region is CASSRTSGGLQETQYF. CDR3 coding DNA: TGTGCCAGCAGCCGGACTAGCGGGGGCTTACAAGAGACCCAGTACTTC.

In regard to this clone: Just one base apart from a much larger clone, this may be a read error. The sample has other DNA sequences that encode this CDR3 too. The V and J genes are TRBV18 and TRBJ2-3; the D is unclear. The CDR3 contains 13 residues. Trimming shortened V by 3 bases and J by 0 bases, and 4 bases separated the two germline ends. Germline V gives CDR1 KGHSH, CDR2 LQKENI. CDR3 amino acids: CASSPSSTDTQYF. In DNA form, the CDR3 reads TGTGCCAGCTCACCCTCTAGCACAGATACGCAGTATTTT.

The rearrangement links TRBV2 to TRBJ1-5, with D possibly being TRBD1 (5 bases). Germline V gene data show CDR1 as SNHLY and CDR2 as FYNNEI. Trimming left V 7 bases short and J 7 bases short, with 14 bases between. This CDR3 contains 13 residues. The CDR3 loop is CASNGGYSQPQHF. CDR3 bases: TGTGCCAGCAATGGGGGGTACAGCCAGCCCCAGCATTTT.

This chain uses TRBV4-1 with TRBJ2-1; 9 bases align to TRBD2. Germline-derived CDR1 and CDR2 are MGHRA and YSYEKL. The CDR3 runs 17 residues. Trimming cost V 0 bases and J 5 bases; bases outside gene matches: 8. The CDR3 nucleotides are TGCGCCAGCAGCCAAGACCGCGCGGGGGGGACTCACAATGAGCAGTTCTTC. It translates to CASSQDRAGGTHNEQFF.

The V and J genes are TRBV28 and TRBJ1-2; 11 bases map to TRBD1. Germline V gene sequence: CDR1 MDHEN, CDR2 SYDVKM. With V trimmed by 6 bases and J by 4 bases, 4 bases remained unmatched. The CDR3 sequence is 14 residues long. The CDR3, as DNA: TGTGCCAGCAGCCACGGGACAGGGGGCTATGGCTACACCTTC. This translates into CASSHGTGGYGYTF.

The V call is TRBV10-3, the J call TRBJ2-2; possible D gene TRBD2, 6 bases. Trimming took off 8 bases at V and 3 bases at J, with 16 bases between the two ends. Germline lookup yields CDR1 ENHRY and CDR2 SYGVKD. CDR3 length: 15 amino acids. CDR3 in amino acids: CAILGGVADTGELFF. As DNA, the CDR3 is TGTGCCATCCTGGGCGGGGTGGCGGACACCGGGGAGCTGTTTTTT.

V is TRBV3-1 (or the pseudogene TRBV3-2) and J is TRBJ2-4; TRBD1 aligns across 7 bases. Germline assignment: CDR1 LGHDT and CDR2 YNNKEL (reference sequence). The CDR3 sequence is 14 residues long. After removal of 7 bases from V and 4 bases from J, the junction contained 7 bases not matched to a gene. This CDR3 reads CASTSPDRKNIQYF. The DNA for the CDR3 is TGTGCCAGCACCTCCCCGGACAGGAAAAACATTCAGTACTTC.

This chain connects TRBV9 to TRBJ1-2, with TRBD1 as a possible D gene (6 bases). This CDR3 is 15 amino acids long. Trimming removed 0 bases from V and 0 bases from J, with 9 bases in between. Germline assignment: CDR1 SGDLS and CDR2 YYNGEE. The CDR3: CASSVATGSNYGYTF. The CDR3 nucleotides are TGTGCCAGCAGCGTAGCTACAGGGTCTAACTATGGCTACACCTTC.